The present entry profiles one T cell receptor beta chain with its context. The target antigen is unknown. These data are taken from a study of CD8 T cells in ankylosing spondylitis. Findings and caveats of the study: Disease-linked clones were reportedly significantly enriched in matched ankylosing spondylitis synovial fluid. For ankylosing spondylitis blood, a TCR beta motif of several highly homologous variants appeared characteristic.

TCRdb independently ran MiXCR on the 5' RACE reads; one entry per CDR3 protein. The sample lists about 360,000 distinct CDR3 sequences, 20% occurring once. Trimming pared 3 bases from V and 0 bases from J, leaving 10 bases between. CDR3 size: 14 residues. Germline-derived CDR1 and CDR2 are DFQATT and SNEGSKA (reference sequence). Input material: blood, either unsorted or a sorted T cell fraction (not recorded which). V gene TRBV20-1 combines with J gene TRBJ2-3; D is possibly TRBD2 (5 bases). This sequence originates from a male donor with ankylosing spondylitis or in good health (not recorded which). The CDR3 coding sequence is TGCAGTGCTAGCGCGGCGGGTAGCACAGATACGCAGTATTTT. Protein: CSASAAGSTDTQYF.